Listed here are 13 T cell receptor beta chains from one sample, sequenced in a study of blood T cell repertoires in COVID-19. Data came from immunoSEQ multiplex PCR; TCRdb stores just in-frame clones and leaves some out. The sample lists roughly 140,000 clones, 85% to 90% occurring once. The sample comprised peripheral blood. Receptor source: a man aged 50-60 years with active or convalescent COVID-19.

The rearrangement joins TRBV5-1 to TRBJ1-3, with no clear D. Trimming shortened V by 0 bases and J by 2 bases, and 6 bases separated the two germline ends. The germline CDR1 and CDR2 sequences are SGHRS and YFSETQ. This CDR3 has 14 amino acids. CDR3 nucleotides: TGCGCCAGCAGCTTGGTTGGAGCTGGAAACACCATATATTTT. Amino acid sequence: CASSLVGAGNTIYF.

The V call is TRBV7-2, the J call TRBJ1-2; tentative D call: TRBD1 (5 bases). The CDR3 loop spans 14 amino acids. Trimming took off 4 bases at V and 5 bases at J, with 14 bases between the two ends. Germline CDR1 is SGHTA and CDR2 is FQGNSA. The CDR3 bases are TGTGCCAGCAGCTCCAGGGAGGGGATTTATGGCTACACCTTC. Protein: CASSSREGIYGYTF.

The chain couples TRBV5-1 to TRBJ1-2; TRBD1 matches 8 bases. Germline CDR1 reads SGHRS; CDR2 reads YFSETQ. This CDR3 contains 15 residues. Losses at the gene ends were 4 bases for V and 7 bases for J; bases not matched to a gene: 12. The CDR3 here is CASSPFVQGAFGYTF. CDR3 nucleotide sequence: TGCGCCAGCAGCCCCTTCGTGCAGGGGGCGTTTGGCTACACCTTC. Supplemented by reference TRBV5-1 and TRBJ1-2, the full variable domain reads KAGVTQTPRYLIKTRGQQVTLSCSPISGHRSVSWYQQTPGQGLQFLFEYFSETQRNKGNFPGRFSGRQFSNSRSEMNVSTLELGDSALYLCASSPFVQGAFGYTFGSGTRLTVV.

The chain employs TRBV25-1 and TRBJ1-1; D perhaps matches TRBD1 (5 bases). V lost 1 base to trimming and J lost 5 bases, with 8 bases between them. Germline V gives CDR1 MGHDK, CDR2 SYGVNS. CDR3 length: 13 residues. The CDR3 here is CASSEWGGTEAFF. The CDR3 DNA reads TGTGCCAGCAGTGAATGGGGGGGGACTGAAGCTTTCTTT.

The chain links TRBV7-9 to TRBJ2-5; 8 bases match TRBD1. V shed 5 bases and J 2 bases; nucleotides not matched to a gene: 7. Germline assignment: CDR1 SEHNR and CDR2 FQNEAQ (reference sequence). This CDR3 spans 15 amino acids. CDR3 bases: TGTGCCAGCAGCACGGACAGGGTTCGGCAAGAGACCCAGTACTTC. Translated, it gives CASSTDRVRQETQYF.

The chain links TRBV29-1 to TRBJ2-1; D is unresolved. This CDR3 spans 15 amino acids. Per the germline V gene, CDR1 is SQVTM and CDR2 is ANQGSEA. The ends were cut back, 2 bases at V and 0 bases at J, with 11 bases in the middle. The chain's CDR3 is CSVERVKSSYNEQFF. In DNA, the CDR3 is TGCAGCGTTGAAAGAGTAAAGAGCTCCTACAATGAGCAGTTCTTC.

The chain employs TRBV5-1 and TRBJ2-1; a possible D gene is TRBD2 (7 bases). The CDR3 contains 14 residues. Germline V gives CDR1 SGHRS, CDR2 YFSETQ. V was trimmed by 2 bases and J by 6 bases, leaving 12 bases between them. Here the CDR3 DNA reads TGCGCCAGCAGCTTTGGACGGGGGGCCAATGAGCAGTTCTTC. Protein sequence: CASSFGRGANEQFF.

The V and J genes are TRBV5-1 and TRBJ2-1, with TRBD2 matching over 11 bases. CDR1 and CDR2 from the germline V gene are SGHRS and YFSETQ. The CDR3 is 16 amino acids. Trimming removed 5 bases from V and 10 bases from J; junction bases left unmatched: 14. The CDR3 region has the DNA TGCGCCAGCAGTACGGAGGGACTAGCGGTTCCGGGGGAGCAGTTCTTC. Translating gives CASSTEGLAVPGEQFF.

This clone is a singleton in its sample. The V and J genes are TRBV29-1 and TRBJ2-1, with 16 bases lining up with TRBD2. The V and J ends lost 6 bases and 0 bases, in that order; junction bases with no gene match: 5. The CDR3 runs to 17 residues. Germline CDR1 SQVTM, CDR2 ANQGSEA. The CDR3 here is CSVSGLAGGSSYNEQFF. The CDR3 nucleotides are TGCAGCGTGTCGGGACTAGCGGGAGGGAGCTCCTACAATGAGCAGTTCTTC.

J is TRBJ2-7 and V is TRBV29-1; 7 bases are a match to TRBD2. Germline V gives CDR1 SQVTM, CDR2 ANQGSEA. With V trimmed by 8 bases and J by 2 bases, 6 bases remained unmatched. This CDR3 has 12 residues. The CDR3 region has the DNA TGCAGCACCTCCGGGACTACCTACGAGCAGTACTTC. Amino acid sequence: CSTSGTTYEQYF.

This chain joins TRBV6-5 and TRBJ1-2; TRBD1 is a possible D gene (5 bases). Germline loops: CDR1 MNHEY, CDR2 SVGAGI. The CDR3 is 14 amino acids. Trimming removed 7 bases from V and 2 bases from J, with 14 bases in between. The DNA of the CDR3 is TGTGCCAGCAAGTCGAGACAGCCGAACTATGGCTACACCTTC. Translating it yields CASKSRQPNYGYTF.

The sample holds a few counts of this clone. The chain joins TRBV5-4 to TRBJ2-3; weak D call: TRBD1 (5 bases). Deletions cut 4 bases from V and 0 bases from J, with 18 bases between. The CDR3 consists of 17 residues. CDR1 is SGHNT, CDR2 YYREEE, per germline (reference sequence). CDR3 sequence: CASSRTSGWASTDTQYF. The CDR3 DNA reads as TGTGCCAGCAGCAGAACCTCAGGGTGGGCTAGCACAGATACGCAGTATTTT. Together with reference TRBV5-4 and TRBJ2-3, the CDR3 gives the full variable domain: ETGVTQSPTHLIKTRGQQVTLRCSSQSGHNTVSWYQQALGQGPQFIFQYYREEENGRGNFPPRFSGLQFPNYSSELNVNALELDDSALYLCASSRTSGWASTDTQYFGPGTRLTVL.

CDR3 in amino acids: CASSPRTGGDSGELFF. In DNA, the CDR3 is TGTGCCAGCTCACCAAGGACAGGGGGCGACTCCGGGGAGCTGTTTTTT. This chain links TRBV18 with TRBJ2-2; 11 nucleotides agree with TRBD1. With V trimmed by 2 bases and J by 6 bases, 5 bases remained unmatched. Germline CDR1 reads KGHSH; CDR2 reads LQKENI. The CDR3 runs to 16 residues.